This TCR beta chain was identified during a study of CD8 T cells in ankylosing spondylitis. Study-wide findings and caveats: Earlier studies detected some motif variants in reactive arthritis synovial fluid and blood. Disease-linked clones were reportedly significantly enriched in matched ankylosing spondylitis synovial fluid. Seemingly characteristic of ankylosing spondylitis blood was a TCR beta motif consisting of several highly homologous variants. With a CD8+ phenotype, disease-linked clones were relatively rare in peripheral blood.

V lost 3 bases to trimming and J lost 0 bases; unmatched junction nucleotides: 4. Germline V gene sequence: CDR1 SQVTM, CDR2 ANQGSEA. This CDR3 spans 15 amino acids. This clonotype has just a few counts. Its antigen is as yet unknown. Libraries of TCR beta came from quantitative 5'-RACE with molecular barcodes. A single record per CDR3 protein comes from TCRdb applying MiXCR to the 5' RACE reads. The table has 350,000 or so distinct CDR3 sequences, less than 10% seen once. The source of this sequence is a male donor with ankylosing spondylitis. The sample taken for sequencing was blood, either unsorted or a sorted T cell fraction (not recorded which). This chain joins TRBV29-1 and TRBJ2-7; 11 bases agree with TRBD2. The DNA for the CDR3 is TGCAGCGTTGAGGCCCTAGCGGGAGGCTCCTACGAGCAGTACTTC. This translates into CSVEALAGGSYEQYF.